This TCR beta chain was sequenced in a study of T cells in Graves' hyperthyroidism and ophthalmopathy. Germline CDR1 reads KGHSH; CDR2 reads LQKENI. V trimming: 1 base; J trimming: 7 bases; junction bases outside the gene matches: 11. This CDR3 contains 16 residues. RNA transcripts served as the template for amplifying TCR beta CDR3 regions. TCR CDR3 regions were first amplified by RT-PCR with HTBI primers. TCRdb processed the multiplex PCR reads anew with MiXCR; each CDR3 protein has one entry. The sample consists of approximately 400,000 distinct CDR3 sequences, less than 20% of them appearing once. Across 18 months, stable Graves' hyperthyroidism was marked by no progression to ophthalmopathy.

J is TRBJ2-7 and V is TRBV18, with 9 bases identical to TRBD1. The source of this sequence is a woman under 30 with Graves' hyperthyroidism. Input material: blood. The CDR3 sequence: CASSPRGQGAKDEQYF. The CDR3 DNA follows: TGTGCCAGCTCACCACGGGGACAGGGAGCCAAAGATGAGCAGTACTTC.